The next 21 T cell receptor beta chains were all read from a single sample in a study of CD8 T cells in Susac syndrome. RNA amounts of roughly 0.45 to 1 ug underwent reverse transcription with random hexamers. TCRdb reprocessed the immunoSEQ multiplex PCR reads via MiXCR and lists one record per CDR3 protein. The sample yields over 150,000 distinct CDR3 sequences, about 95% seen once. Sequencing used CD4+ T cells from PBMCs. These receptors were obtained from a human donor with multiple sclerosis.

This sequence joins TRBV3-1 and TRBJ1-1; no reliable D call. V lost 1 base, J lost 7 bases, and 7 bases lay in between. The CDR3 length is 12 residues. Germline CDR1 reads LGHDT; CDR2 reads YNNKEL (reference sequence). This chain's CDR3 is CASSQGPSEAFF. DNA of the CDR3: TGTGCCAGCAGCCAAGGCCCCAGTGAAGCTTTCTTT. Drawing the rest from reference TRBV3-1 and TRBJ1-1, the complete variable domain is DTAVSQTPKYLVTQMGNDKSIKCEQNLGHDTMYWYKQDSKKFLKIMFSYNNKELIINETVPNRFSPKSPDKAHLNLHINSLELGDSAVYFCASSQGPSEAFFGQGTRLTVV.

This chain links TRBV18 with TRBJ2-1; D might be TRBD1 or TRBD2, each matching 6 bases. The germline V gene has CDR1 KGHSH and CDR2 LQKENI. The CDR3 is made up of 17 amino acids. The V gene lost 3 bases and the J gene lost 5 bases, with 20 bases spanning the gap. The CDR3 nucleotides are TGTGCCAGCTCACCCCCTTCGAGAAGGGGGGAGAACAATGAGCAGTTCTTC. Protein sequence: CASSPPSRRGENNEQFF.

This sequence joins TRBV12-3 or TRBV12-4 and TRBJ2-7, with TRBD2 matching 11 bases. V shed 5 bases and J 5 bases; nucleotides not matched to a gene: 8. This CDR3 is 15 amino acids long. This CDR3 reads CASSPGTSGINEQYF. As DNA, the CDR3 is TGTGCCAGCAGTCCCGGGACTAGCGGTATCAACGAGCAGTACTTC.

CDR3 loop: CASSLPLRRGYTF. The CDR3 DNA reads as TGTGCCAGCAGTTTACCCCTACGAAGGGGCTACACCTTC. The chain carries TRBV28 and TRBJ1-2; no reliable D call. Deletions cut 2 bases from V and 8 bases from J, with 12 bases between. This CDR3 is built from 13 residues. The germline V gene has CDR1 MDHEN and CDR2 SYDVKM.

J is TRBJ2-1 and V is TRBV12-3 or TRBV12-4; TRBD2 might be the D (5 bases). Trimming pared 7 bases from V and 5 bases from J, leaving 9 bases between. The CDR3 consists of 12 residues. Here the CDR3 DNA reads TGTGCCAGCAATCGAGGGAACAATGAGCAGTTCTTC. This gives the protein CASNRGNNEQFF.

This rearrangement joins TRBV4-2 to TRBJ2-6; no clear D. CDR1 and CDR2 (germline): LGHNA, YNFKEQ. V was pared by 1 base and J by 3 bases, with 4 bases between. This CDR3 is 14 amino acids long. CDR3 residues: CASSQGGGANVLTF. CDR3 coding DNA: TGTGCCAGCAGCCAAGGAGGTGGGGCCAACGTCCTGACTTTC.

The rearrangement uses TRBV7-2 and TRBJ2-5, with D tentatively TRBD2 (6 bases). Trimming took 6 bases from V and 1 from J, leaving 12 bases between them. Germline V gives CDR1 SGHTA, CDR2 FQGNSA. This CDR3 contains 14 residues. In nucleotides, the CDR3 is TGTGCCAGCAGTAGGACTACCCCCCAAGAGACCCAGTACTTC. Translated, it gives CASSRTTPQETQYF. The full variable domain, in which reference TRBV7-2 and TRBJ2-5 provide the parts outside the CDR3, is GAGVSQSPSNKVTEKGKDVELRCDPISGHTALYWYRQSLGQGLEFLIYFQGNSAPDKSGLPSDRFSAERTGGSVSTLTIQRTQQEDSAVYLCASSRTTPQETQYFGPGTRLLVL.

The count of this clonotype is one. This sequence joins TRBV30 and TRBJ1-2; D call uncertain. The CDR3 is made up of 12 amino acids. The V end was cut by 4 bases, the J end by 4 bases, with 10 bases between. Per the germline V gene, CDR1 is GTSNPN and CDR2 is SVGIG (reference sequence). The CDR3, as DNA: TGTGCCTGGACCCCGGGCCCCTATGGCTACACCTTC. It yields the protein CAWTPGPYGYTF.

V gene TRBV15 combines with J gene TRBJ2-7; 10 nucleotides line up with TRBD1. Looked up from germline, CDR1 is LNHNV and CDR2 is YYDKDF (reference sequence). The CDR3 consists of 16 residues. The ends lost 2 bases at V and 6 bases at J; junction bases unmatched: 10. The CDR3 spells CATSRFRDRGGAEQYF. The CDR3 bases are TGTGCCACCAGCAGATTTCGGGACAGGGGAGGGGCCGAGCAGTACTTC.

The V and J genes are TRBV5-4 and TRBJ2-1, with TRBD2 identical over 9 bases. The trim removed 4 bases at V and 8 bases at J, leaving 4 bases unmatched. This CDR3 spans 13 amino acids. Germline V lookup: CDR1 SGHNT, CDR2 YYREEE (reference sequence). The CDR3 DNA is TGTGCCAGCAGCGGGGGACTAGCAGATGAGCAGTTCTTC. This codes for CASSGGLADEQFF.

The V gene is TRBV6-5, the J gene TRBJ2-7; 8 bases fit TRBD2. V lost 4 bases, J lost 5 bases, and 13 bases stayed unmatched. This CDR3 contains 16 residues. CDR1 is MNHEY and CDR2 is SVGAGI in the germline V gene. In DNA form, the CDR3 reads TGTGCCAGCAGTTTGCGGGGGGCGTTCGGTAGGGACGAGCAGTACTTC. Translation: CASSLRGAFGRDEQYF.

J is TRBJ2-3 and V is TRBV29-1; TRBD2 matches at 7 bases. The ends lost 4 bases at V and 6 bases at J; junction bases unmatched: 13. The germline V gene has CDR1 SQVTM and CDR2 ANQGSEA. CDR3 size: 15 residues. The CDR3 nucleotides are TGCAGCGTTGGAGGGAGGGTGTCTAGAGGGGATACGCAGTATTTT. Translating gives CSVGGRVSRGDTQYF.

This chain links TRBV24-1 with TRBJ2-1; no definite D call. V was trimmed by 3 bases and J by 3 bases, leaving 11 bases between them. This CDR3 is 15 amino acids long. Germline CDR1 is KGHDR and CDR2 is SFDVKD. CDR3 loop: CATSDRGPFYNEQFF. The CDR3 bases are TGTGCCACCAGTGATCGTGGACCTTTCTACAATGAGCAGTTCTTC.

The chain is built from TRBV7-9 and TRBJ1-1, with 8 bases that match TRBD1. CDR1 and CDR2 from the germline V gene are SEHNR and FQNEAQ (reference sequence). CDR3 size: 13 residues. J gave up 3 bases and V 5 bases, and 2 bases lay outside the gene matches. The CDR3 region has the DNA TGTGCCAGCAGCAAGACAGGGGACACTGAAGCTTTCTTT. Translating gives CASSKTGDTEAFF.

The CDR3 DNA reads TGTGCCAGCAGCTCCGACACGAACACTGAAGCTTTCTTT. It codes for CASSSDTNTEAFF. The J gene is TRBJ1-1, the V gene TRBV7-3, with D hard to call. V gave up 4 bases and J gave up 1 base, with 7 bases separating them. CDR1 and CDR2 from the germline V gene are SGHTA and FQGTGA. This CDR3 contains 13 residues.

This clonotype was recorded once. The chain employs TRBV18 and TRBJ2-5; D possibly corresponds to TRBD2 (5 bases). The CDR3 extends over 14 amino acids. The V gene lost 0 bases and the J gene lost 5 bases, with 10 bases spanning the gap. The germline gives CDR1 KGHSH, CDR2 LQKENI. The CDR3, as DNA: TGTGCCAGCTCACCACCCTCGACGGGGGAGACCCAGTACTTC. Translating it yields CASSPPSTGETQYF.

The gene calls are TRBV24-1 and TRBJ1-2, with 8 nucleotides matching TRBD1. V lost 4 bases, J lost 7 bases, and 7 bases stayed unmatched. Germline values: CDR1 KGHDR, CDR2 SFDVKD. The CDR3 runs to 14 residues. CDR3 DNA sequence: TGTGCCACCAGTGACCGACAGGGGTTGGGTGGCTACACCTTC. It specifies CATSDRQGLGGYTF.

The V gene is TRBV11-1, the J gene TRBJ1-1; D gene ambiguous. Germline values: CDR1 SGHAT, CDR2 FQDESV (reference sequence). V was trimmed by 5 bases and J by 1 base, leaving 11 bases between them. The CDR3 has 14 residues. This chain's CDR3 is CASSPSQANTEAFF. The CDR3 DNA is TGTGCCAGCAGCCCCTCTCAGGCGAACACTGAAGCTTTCTTT.

V and J are TRBV18 and TRBJ2-7; the match to TRBD1 covers 8 bases. This CDR3 is 16 amino acids long. Germline V lookup: CDR1 KGHSH, CDR2 LQKENI. J was trimmed by 2 bases and V by 5 bases; bases with no gene match: 11. The CDR3 protein is CASSTWTGRGAYEQYF. The CDR3, as DNA: TGTGCCAGCTCAACCTGGACAGGGAGAGGGGCCTACGAGCAGTACTTC.

In this sample, this clonotype turned up once. This rearrangement joins TRBV7-2 to TRBJ1-2; D is uncertain. Looked up from germline, CDR1 is SGHTA and CDR2 is FQGNSA. Trimming cost V 4 bases and J 5 bases, with 8 bases left between them. The CDR3 covers 12 residues. The CDR3 here is CASSSRIYGYTF. The CDR3 DNA reads TGTGCCAGCAGCTCTCGAATATATGGCTACACCTTC.

The CDR3 coding sequence is TGTGCCTGGAGTGAAGGTATCGGGGGCAATGAGCAGTTCTTC. Its protein product is CAWSEGIGGNEQFF. V usage is TRBV30 and J usage is TRBJ2-1; D is perhaps TRBD2 (6 bases). Trimming left V 1 base short and J 6 bases short, with 13 bases between. Germline V gene sequence: CDR1 GTSNPN, CDR2 SVGIG (reference sequence). This CDR3 comprises 14 residues. Together with reference TRBV30 and TRBJ2-1, the CDR3 gives the full variable domain: SQTIHQWPATLVQPVGSPLSLECTVEGTSNPNLYWYRQAAGRGLQLLFYSVGIGQISSEVPQNLSASRPQDRQFILSSKKLLLSDSGFYLCAWSEGIGGNEQFFGPGTRLTVL.